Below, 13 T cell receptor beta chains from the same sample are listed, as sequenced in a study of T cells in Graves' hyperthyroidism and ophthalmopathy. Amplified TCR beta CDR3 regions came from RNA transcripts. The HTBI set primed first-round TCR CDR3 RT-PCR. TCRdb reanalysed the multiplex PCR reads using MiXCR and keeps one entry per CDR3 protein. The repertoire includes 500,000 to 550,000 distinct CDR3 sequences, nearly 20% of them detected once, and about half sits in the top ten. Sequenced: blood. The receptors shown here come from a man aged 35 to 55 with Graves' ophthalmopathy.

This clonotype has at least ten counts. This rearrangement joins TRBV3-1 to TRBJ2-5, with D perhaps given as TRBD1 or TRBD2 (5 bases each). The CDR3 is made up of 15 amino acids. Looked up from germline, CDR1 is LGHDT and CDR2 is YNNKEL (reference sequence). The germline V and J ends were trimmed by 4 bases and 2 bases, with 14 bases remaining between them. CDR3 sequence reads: CASSRSGQTQETQYF. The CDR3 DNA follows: TGTGCCAGCAGCCGTTCGGGGCAGACACAAGAGACCCAGTACTTC.

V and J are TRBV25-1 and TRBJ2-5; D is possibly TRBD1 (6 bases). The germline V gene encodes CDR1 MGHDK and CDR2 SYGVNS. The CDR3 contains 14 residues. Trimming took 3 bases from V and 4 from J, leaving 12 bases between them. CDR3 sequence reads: CASSEPTGLETQYF. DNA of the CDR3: TGTGCCAGCAGTGAGCCTACAGGGTTAGAGACCCAGTACTTC.

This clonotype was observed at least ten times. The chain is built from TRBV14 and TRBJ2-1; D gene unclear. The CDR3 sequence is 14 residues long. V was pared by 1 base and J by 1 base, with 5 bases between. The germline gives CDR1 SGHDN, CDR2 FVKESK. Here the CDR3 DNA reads TGTGCCAGCAGCCAAGGGGGTTCCTACAATGAGCAGTTCTTC. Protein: CASSQGGSYNEQFF.

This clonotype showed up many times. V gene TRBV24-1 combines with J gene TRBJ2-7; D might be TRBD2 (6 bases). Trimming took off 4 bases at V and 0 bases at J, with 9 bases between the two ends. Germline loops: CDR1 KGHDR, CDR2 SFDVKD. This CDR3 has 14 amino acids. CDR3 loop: CATSEGRSSYEQYF. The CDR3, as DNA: TGTGCCACCAGTGAGGGGAGGAGCTCCTACGAGCAGTACTTC.

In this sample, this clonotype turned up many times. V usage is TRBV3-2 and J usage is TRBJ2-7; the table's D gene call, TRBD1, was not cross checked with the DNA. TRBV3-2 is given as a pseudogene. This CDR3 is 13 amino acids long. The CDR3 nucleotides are TGTGCCAGCAGCTCCCAGGGCGACCACGAGCAGTACTTC. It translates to CASSSQGDHEQYF.

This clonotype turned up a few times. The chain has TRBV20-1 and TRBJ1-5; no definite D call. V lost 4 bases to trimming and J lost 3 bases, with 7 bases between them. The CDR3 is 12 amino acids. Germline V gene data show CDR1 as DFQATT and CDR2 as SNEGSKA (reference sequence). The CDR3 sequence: CSATHTNQPQHF. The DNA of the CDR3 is TGCAGTGCTACCCACACCAATCAGCCCCAGCATTTT.

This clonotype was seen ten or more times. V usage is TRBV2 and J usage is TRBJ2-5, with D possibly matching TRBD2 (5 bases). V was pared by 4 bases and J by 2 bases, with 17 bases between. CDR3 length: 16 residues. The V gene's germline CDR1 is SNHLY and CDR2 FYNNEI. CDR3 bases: TGTGCCAGCAGTGGACCCCTAGCTGCCCGACAAGAGACCCAGTACTTC. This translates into CASSGPLAARQETQYF.

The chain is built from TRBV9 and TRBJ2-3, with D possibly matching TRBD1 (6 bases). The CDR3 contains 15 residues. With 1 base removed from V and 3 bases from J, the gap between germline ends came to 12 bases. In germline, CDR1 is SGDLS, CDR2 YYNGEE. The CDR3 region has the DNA TGTGCCAGCAGCGTACGGGGACATAGGACAGATACGCAGTATTTT. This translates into CASSVRGHRTDTQYF. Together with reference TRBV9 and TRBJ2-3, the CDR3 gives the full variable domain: DSGVTQTPKHLITATGQRVTLRCSPRSGDLSVYWYQQSLDQGLQFLIQYYNGEERAKGNILERFSAQQFPDLHSELNLSSLELGDSALYFCASSVRGHRTDTQYFGPGTRLTVL.

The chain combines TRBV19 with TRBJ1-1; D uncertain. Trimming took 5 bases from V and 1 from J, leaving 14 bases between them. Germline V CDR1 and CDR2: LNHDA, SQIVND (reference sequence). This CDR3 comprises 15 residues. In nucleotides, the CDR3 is TGTGCCAGTAGTTGGTCGCCCAACCCGAACACTGAAGCTTTCTTT. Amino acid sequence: CASSWSPNPNTEAFF.

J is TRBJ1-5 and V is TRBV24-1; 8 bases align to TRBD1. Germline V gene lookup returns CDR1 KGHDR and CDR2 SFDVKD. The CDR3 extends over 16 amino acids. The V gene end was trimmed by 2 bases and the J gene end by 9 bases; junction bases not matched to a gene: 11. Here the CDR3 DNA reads TGTGCCACCAGTGATTCGGGACAGGCAGATTCAGGGCCCCAGCATTTT. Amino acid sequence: CATSDSGQADSGPQHF.

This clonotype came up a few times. CDR3 in DNA: TGCAGTGCTAGAGATCGAATCTACGAGCAGTACTTC. Its translation: CSARDRIYEQYF. The rearrangement joins TRBV20-1 to TRBJ2-7; no clear D. Germline V gene lookup returns CDR1 DFQATT and CDR2 SNEGSKA (reference sequence). This CDR3 spans 12 amino acids. The V end lost 0 bases, the J end lost 3 bases, and 6 bases lay between the germline ends.

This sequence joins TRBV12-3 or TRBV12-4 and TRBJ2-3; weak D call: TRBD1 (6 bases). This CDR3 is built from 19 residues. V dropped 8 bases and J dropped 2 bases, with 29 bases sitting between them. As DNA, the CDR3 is TGTGCCAGCTCACCAGTAATGCCAGGGGCCACCCCCGACACAGATACGCAGTATTTT. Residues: CASSPVMPGATPDTDTQYF.

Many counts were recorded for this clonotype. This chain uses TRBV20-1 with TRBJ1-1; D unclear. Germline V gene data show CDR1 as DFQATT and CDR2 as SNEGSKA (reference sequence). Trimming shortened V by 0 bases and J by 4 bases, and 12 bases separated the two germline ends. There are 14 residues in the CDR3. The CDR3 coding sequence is TGCAGTGCTAGAGACCTTGATTGGAGCACTGAAGCTTTCTTT. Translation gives CSARDLDWSTEAFF.